This TCR beta chain stems from a study of blood T cell repertoires in COVID-19. Profiling relied on immunoSEQ multiplex PCR, and the TCRdb table lists in-frame clones only, not all of them. This table has approximately 200,000 clones, around 90% appearing once. Trimming took 3 bases from V and 3 from J, leaving 9 bases between them. The V gene's germline CDR1 is DFQATT and CDR2 SNEGSKA (reference sequence). This CDR3 is built from 12 residues. Material for sequencing was peripheral blood. This sequence was found in a man younger than 45 with COVID-19, enrolled during active disease. This sequence joins TRBV20-1 and TRBJ2-7, with D possibly being TRBD1 (6 bases). CDR3 sequence reads: CSASWTDYEQYF. The CDR3 DNA reads as TGCAGTGCTAGTTGGACAGACTACGAGCAGTACTTC.